The present TCR beta chain was sequenced within a study of vaccination and CD4 T cells after COVID-19. Study context: The makeup of the convalescents was six males and four females, two of them Hispanic. Median time from second vaccine dose to sampling was about 70 days (14 to 241).

This clonotype was seen a handful of times. Its antigen is undetermined. The germline gives CDR1 SGHTA, CDR2 FQGNSA. The CDR3 is 14 amino acids. The ends were cut back, 3 bases at V and 6 bases at J, with 11 bases in the middle. Regarding treatment: approximately 10-day PBMC culture with coronavirus spike peptide pools or control peptides (ViraFEST assay). Positive SARS-CoV-2 PCR tests in convalescent patients dated from March to December 2020, pre-Alpha, Beta and Delta. Sequence data for DNA of cultured CD4+ T cells were generated by the Oncomine TCR Beta short-read assay. TCRdb analysed the PCR reads with MiXCR anew, one entry per CDR3 protein. The table has 15,000 to 17,000 distinct CDR3 sequences, 39% seen once.

The origin of this receptor is a human donor who had recovered from COVID-19. This sequence joins TRBV7-2 and TRBJ2-2, with D unresolved. The sample in question was CD4+ T cells from blood, cultured in vitro, obtained before SARS-CoV-2 vaccination. The CDR3 loop is CASSFGSLAGELFF. CDR3 sequence (DNA): TGTGCCAGCAGCTTCGGGTCCTTGGCCGGGGAGCTGTTTTTT. The entire variable domain, with the rest obtained from reference TRBV7-2 and TRBJ2-2, is as follows: GAGVSQSPSNKVTEKGKDVELRCDPISGHTALYWYRQSLGQGLEFLIYFQGNSAPDKSGLPSDRFSAERTGGSVSTLTIQRTQQEDSAVYLCASSFGSLAGELFFGEGSRLTVL.